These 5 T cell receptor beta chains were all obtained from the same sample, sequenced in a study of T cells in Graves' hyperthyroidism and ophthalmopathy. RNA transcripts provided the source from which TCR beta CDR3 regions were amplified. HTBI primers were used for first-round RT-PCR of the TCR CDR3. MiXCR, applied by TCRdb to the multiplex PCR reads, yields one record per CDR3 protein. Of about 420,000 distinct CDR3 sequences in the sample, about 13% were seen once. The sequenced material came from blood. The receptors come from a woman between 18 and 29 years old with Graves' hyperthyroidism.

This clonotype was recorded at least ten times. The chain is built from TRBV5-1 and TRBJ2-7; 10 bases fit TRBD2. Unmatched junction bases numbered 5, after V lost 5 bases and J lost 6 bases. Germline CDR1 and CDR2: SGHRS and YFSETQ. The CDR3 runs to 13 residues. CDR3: CASRSLAGVEQYF. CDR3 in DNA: TGCGCCAGCAGATCTCTAGCGGGAGTCGAGCAGTACTTC.

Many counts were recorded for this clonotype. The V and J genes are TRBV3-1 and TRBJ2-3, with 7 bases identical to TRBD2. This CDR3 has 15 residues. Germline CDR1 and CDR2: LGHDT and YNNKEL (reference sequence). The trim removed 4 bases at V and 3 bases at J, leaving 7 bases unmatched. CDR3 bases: TGTGCCAGCAGCCTAAGGACTAGGGGTACAGATACGCAGTATTTT. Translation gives CASSLRTRGTDTQYF.

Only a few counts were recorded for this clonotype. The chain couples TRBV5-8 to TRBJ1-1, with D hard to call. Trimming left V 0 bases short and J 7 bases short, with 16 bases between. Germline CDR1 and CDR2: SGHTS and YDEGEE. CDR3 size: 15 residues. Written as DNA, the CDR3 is TGTGCCAGCAGCTTGGGACCGGGCCTGGATGATGAAGCTTTCTTT. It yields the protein CASSLGPGLDDEAFF.

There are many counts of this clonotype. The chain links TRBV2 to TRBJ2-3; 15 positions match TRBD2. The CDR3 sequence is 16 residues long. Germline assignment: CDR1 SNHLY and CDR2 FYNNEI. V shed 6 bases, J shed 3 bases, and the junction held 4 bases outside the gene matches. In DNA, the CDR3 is TGTGCCAGCAGCTCCGGGACTAGCGGGAGGACAGATACGCAGTATTTT. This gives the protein CASSSGTSGRTDTQYF.

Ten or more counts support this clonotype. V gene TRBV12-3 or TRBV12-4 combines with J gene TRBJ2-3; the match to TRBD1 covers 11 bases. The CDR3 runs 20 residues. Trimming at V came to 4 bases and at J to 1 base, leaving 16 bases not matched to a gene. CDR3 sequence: CASSSRDRGILADGTDTQYF. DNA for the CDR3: TGTGCCAGCAGTTCTAGGGACAGGGGGATATTAGCGGACGGCACAGATACGCAGTATTTT.